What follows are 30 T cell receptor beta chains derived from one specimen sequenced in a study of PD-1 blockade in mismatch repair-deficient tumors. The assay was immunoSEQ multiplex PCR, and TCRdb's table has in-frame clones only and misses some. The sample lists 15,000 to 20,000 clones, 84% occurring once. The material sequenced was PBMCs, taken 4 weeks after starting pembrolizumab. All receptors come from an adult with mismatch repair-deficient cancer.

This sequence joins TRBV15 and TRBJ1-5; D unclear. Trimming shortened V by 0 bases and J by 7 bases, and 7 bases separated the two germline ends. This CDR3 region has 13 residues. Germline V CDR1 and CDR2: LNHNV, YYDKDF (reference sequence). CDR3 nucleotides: TGTGCCACCAGCAGAGATCCGGAGCAGCCCCAGCATTTT. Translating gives CATSRDPEQPQHF.

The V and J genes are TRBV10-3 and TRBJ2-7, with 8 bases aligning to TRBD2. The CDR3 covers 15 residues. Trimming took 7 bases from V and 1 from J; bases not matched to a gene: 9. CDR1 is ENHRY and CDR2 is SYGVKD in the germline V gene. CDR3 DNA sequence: TGTGCCATCACCCCAGCGGGAGAAAGGTCCTACGAGCAGTACTTC. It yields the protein CAITPAGERSYEQYF.

The DNA of the CDR3 is TGTGCCAGCAGCTTAGAGGGTAGCGGGAGTGGGGAGACCCAGTACTTC. It encodes CASSLEGSGSGETQYF. V gene TRBV21-1 combines with J gene TRBJ2-5; the D segment call TRBD2 is taken from the table without a DNA check. TRBV21-1 constitutes a pseudogene. The CDR3 has 16 amino acids.

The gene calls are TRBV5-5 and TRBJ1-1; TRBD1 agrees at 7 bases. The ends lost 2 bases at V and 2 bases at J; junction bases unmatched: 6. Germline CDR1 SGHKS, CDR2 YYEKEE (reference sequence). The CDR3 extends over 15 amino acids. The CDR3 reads CASSFGNRGNTEAFF. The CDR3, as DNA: TGTGCCAGCAGCTTTGGGAACAGGGGTAACACTGAAGCTTTCTTT.

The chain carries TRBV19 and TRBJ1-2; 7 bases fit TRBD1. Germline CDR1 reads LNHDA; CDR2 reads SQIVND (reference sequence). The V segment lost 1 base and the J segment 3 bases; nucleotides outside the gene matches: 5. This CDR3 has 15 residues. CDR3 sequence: CASSIVPDRDYGYTF. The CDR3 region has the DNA TGTGCCAGTAGTATAGTCCCTGACAGGGACTATGGCTACACCTTC.

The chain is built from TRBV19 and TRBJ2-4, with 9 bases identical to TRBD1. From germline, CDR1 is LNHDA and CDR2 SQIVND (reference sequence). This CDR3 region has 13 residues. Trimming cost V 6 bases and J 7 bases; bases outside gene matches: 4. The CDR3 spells CASRGQGENIQYF. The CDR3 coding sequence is TGTGCCAGTAGGGGACAGGGTGAGAACATTCAGTACTTC.

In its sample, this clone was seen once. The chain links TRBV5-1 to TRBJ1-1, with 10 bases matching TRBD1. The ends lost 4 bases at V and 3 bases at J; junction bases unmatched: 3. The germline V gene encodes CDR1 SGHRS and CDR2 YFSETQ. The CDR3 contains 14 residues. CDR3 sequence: CASSGTGAHTEAFF. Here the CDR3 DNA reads TGCGCCAGCAGCGGGACAGGGGCGCACACTGAAGCTTTCTTT. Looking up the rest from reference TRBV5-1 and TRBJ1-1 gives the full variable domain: KAGVTQTPRYLIKTRGQQVTLSCSPISGHRSVSWYQQTPGQGLQFLFEYFSETQRNKGNFPGRFSGRQFSNSRSEMNVSTLELGDSALYLCASSGTGAHTEAFFGQGTRLTVV.

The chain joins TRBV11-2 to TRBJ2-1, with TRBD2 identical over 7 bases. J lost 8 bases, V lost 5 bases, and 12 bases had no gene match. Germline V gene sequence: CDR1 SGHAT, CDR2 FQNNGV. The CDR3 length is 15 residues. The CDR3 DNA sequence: TGTGCCAGCAGCCCCCGGCGGGAGCCCTTCGATGAGCAGTTCTTC. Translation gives CASSPRREPFDEQFF.

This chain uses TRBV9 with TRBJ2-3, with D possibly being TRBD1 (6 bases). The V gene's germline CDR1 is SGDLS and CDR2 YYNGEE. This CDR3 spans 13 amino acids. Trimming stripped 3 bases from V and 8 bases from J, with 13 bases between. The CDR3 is CASSGTGLGTQYF. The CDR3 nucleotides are TGTGCCAGCAGCGGCACAGGGTTGGGTACGCAGTATTTT.

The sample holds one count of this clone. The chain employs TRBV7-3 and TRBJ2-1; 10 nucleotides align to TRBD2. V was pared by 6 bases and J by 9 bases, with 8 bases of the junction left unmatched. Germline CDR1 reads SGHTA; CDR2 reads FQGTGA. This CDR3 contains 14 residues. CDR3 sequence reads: CASRLAGEASEQFF. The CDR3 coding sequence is TGTGCCAGCAGGCTAGCGGGAGAAGCGAGTGAGCAGTTCTTC.

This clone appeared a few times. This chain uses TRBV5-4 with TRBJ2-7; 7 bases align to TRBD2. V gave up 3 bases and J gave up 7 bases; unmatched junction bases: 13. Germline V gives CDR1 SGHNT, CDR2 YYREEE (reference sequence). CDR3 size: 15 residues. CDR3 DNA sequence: TGTGCCAGCAGCTCGCCCGGGACTACCGGGTATGAGCAGTACTTC. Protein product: CASSSPGTTGYEQYF.

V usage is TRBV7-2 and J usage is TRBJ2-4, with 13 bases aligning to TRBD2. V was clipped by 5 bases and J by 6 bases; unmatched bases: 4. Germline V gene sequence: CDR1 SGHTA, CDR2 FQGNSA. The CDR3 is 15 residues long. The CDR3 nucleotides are TGTGCCAGCAGCAACAGACTAGCGGGAGGAAACATTCAGTACTTC. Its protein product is CASSNRLAGGNIQYF.

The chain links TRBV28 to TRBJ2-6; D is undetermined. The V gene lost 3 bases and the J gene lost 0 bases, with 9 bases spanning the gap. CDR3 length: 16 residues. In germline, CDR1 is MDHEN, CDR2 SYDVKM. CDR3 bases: TGTGCCAGCAGTTTCGATCTGAGCTCTGGGGCCAACGTCCTGACTTTC. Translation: CASSFDLSSGANVLTF.

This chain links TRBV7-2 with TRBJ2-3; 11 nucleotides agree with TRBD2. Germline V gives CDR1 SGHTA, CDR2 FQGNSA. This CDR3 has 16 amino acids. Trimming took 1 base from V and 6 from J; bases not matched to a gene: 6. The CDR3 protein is CASSLELAGVGDTQYF. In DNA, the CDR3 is TGTGCCAGCAGCTTAGAACTAGCGGGAGTAGGGGATACGCAGTATTTT.

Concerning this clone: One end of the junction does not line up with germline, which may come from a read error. The CDR3 region is CAGSTYSGSGDNEQFF. The CDR3 DNA is TGTGCCGGCAGTACATATAGCGGGAGTGGGGACAATGAGCAGTTCTTC. V usage is TRBV6-4 and J usage is TRBJ2-1; 9 bases are a match to TRBD2. Germline V gene sequence: CDR1 MRHNA, CDR2 SNTAGT. The CDR3 totals 16 residues.

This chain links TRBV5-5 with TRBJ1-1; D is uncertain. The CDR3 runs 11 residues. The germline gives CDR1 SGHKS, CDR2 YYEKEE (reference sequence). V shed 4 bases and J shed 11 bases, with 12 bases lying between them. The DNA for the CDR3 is TGTGCCAGCAGCCAAGGACTGGGCGCTTTCTTT. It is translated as CASSQGLGAFF.

The CDR3 is CAWSLLLDPSYNEQFF. The CDR3 nucleotides are TGTGCCTGGAGTCTCCTACTAGATCCCTCCTACAATGAGCAGTTCTTC. The chain has TRBV30 and TRBJ2-1, with D possibly being TRBD2 (5 bases). Germline values: CDR1 GTSNPN, CDR2 SVGIG (reference sequence). There are 16 residues in the CDR3. Trimming stripped 2 bases from V and 0 bases from J, with 14 bases between.

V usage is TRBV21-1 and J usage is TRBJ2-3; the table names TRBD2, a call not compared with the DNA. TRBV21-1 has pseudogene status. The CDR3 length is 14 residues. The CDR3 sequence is CASWAGARIDTQYF. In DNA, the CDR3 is TGTGCCAGCTGGGCGGGGGCGCGAATAGATACGCAGTATTTT.

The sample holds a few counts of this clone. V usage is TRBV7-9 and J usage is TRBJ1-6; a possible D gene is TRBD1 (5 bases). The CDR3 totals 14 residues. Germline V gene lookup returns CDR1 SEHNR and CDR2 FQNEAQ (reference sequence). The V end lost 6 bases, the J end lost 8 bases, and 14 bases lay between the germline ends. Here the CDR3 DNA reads TGTGCCAGCAGGCCGGACAATTGGGATTCACCCCTCCACTTT. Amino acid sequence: CASRPDNWDSPLHF.

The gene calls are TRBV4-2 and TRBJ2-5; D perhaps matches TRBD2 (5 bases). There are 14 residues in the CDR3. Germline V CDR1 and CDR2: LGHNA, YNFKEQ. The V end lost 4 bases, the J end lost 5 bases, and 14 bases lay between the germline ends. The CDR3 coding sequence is TGTGCCAGCAGCCCCTCGCTGGGCGGGGAGACCCAGTACTTC. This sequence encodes CASSPSLGGETQYF.

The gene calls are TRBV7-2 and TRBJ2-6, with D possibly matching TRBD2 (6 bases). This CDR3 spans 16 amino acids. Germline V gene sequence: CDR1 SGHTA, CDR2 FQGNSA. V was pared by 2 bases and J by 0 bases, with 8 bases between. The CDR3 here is CASSLLGGSGANVLTF. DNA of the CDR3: TGTGCCAGCAGCTTACTGGGGGGCTCTGGGGCCAACGTCCTGACTTTC. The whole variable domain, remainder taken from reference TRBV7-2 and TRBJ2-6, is GAGVSQSPSNKVTEKGKDVELRCDPISGHTALYWYRQSLGQGLEFLIYFQGNSAPDKSGLPSDRFSAERTGGSVSTLTIQRTQQEDSAVYLCASSLLGGSGANVLTFGAGSRLTVL.

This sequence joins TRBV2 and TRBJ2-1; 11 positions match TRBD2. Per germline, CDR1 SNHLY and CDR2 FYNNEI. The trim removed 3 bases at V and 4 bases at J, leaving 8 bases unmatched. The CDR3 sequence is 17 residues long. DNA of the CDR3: TGTGCCAGCAGTGATGGGACTAGCGGCGACCATTACAATGAGCAGTTCTTC. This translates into CASSDGTSGDHYNEQFF. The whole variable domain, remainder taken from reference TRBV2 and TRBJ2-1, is EPEVTQTPSHQVTQMGQEVILRCVPISNHLYFYWYRQILGQKVEFLVSFYNNEISEKSEIFDDQFSVERPDGSNFTLKIRSTKLEDSAMYFCASSDGTSGDHYNEQFFGPGTRLTVL.

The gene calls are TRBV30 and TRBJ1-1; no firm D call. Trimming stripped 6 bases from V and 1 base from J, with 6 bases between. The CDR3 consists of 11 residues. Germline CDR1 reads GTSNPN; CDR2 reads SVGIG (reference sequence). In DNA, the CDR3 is TGTGCCTGTCCAGGGAACACTGAAGCTTTCTTT. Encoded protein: CACPGNTEAFF.

As DNA, the CDR3 is TGTGCCATCAGTGAAACAGGGGCCGCGAACACCGGGGAGCTGTTTTTT. This sequence encodes CAISETGAANTGELFF. The chain employs TRBV10-3 and TRBJ2-2; 7 bases line up with TRBD1. Germline loops: CDR1 ENHRY, CDR2 SYGVKD. Losses at the gene ends were 3 bases for V and 0 bases for J; bases not matched to a gene: 4. This CDR3 comprises 16 residues.

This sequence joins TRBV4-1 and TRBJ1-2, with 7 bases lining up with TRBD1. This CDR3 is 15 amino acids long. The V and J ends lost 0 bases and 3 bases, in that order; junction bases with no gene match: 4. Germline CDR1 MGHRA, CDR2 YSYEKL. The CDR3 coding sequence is TGCGCCAGCAGCCAAGAGGAGGGGGCTTACTATGGCTACACCTTC. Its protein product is CASSQEEGAYYGYTF.

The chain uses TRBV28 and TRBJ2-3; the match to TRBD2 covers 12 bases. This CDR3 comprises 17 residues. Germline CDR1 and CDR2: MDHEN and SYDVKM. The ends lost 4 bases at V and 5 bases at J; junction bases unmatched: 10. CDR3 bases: TGTGCCAGCAGTTCCCTGACTAGCGGGAGTATGATAGATACGCAGTATTTT. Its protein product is CASSSLTSGSMIDTQYF.

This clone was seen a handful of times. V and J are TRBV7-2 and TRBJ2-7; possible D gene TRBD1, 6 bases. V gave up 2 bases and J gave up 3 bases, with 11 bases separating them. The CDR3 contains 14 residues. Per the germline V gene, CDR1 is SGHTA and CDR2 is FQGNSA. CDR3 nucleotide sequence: TGTGCCAGCAGCTTAAGTCAGGGGTTCTACGAGCAGTACTTC. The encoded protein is CASSLSQGFYEQYF.

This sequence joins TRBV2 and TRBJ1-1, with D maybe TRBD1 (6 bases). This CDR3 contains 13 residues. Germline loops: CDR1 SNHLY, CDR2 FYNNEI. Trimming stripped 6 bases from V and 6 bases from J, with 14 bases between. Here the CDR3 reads CASRLLGAAEAFF. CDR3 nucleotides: TGTGCCAGCAGGTTGTTGGGGGCAGCTGAAGCTTTCTTT. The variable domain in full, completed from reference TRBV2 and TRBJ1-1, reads EPEVTQTPSHQVTQMGQEVILRCVPISNHLYFYWYRQILGQKVEFLVSFYNNEISEKSEIFDDQFSVERPDGSNFTLKIRSTKLEDSAMYFCASRLLGAAEAFFGQGTRLTVV.

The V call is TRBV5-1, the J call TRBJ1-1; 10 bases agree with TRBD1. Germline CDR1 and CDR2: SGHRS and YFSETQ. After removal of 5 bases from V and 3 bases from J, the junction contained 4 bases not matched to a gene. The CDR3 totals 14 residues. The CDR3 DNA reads TGCGCCAGCAGGACCGGGACAGGGGACACTGAAGCTTTCTTT. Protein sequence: CASRTGTGDTEAFF.

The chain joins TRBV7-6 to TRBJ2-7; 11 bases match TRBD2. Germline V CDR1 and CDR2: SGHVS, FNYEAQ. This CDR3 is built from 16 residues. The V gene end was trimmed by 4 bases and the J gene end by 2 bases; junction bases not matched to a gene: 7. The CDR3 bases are TGTGCCAGCAGCTCCTTTGGGACTAGCGGTACCTACGAGCAGTACTTC. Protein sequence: CASSSFGTSGTYEQYF. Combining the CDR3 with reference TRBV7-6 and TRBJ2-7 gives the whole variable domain GAGVSQSPRYKVTKRGQDVALRCDPISGHVSLYWYRQALGQGPEFLTYFNYEAQQDKSGLPNDRFSAERPEGSISTLTIQRTEQRDSAMYRCASSSFGTSGTYEQYFGPGTRLTVT.